The source of this T cell receptor (beta chain) is a study of T cells after yellow fever vaccination. About the study: It was SMART-Seq v4 Ultra Low Input that prepared the fractions with low cell numbers.

The CDR3 has 15 amino acids. The ends lost 3 bases at V and 5 bases at J; junction bases unmatched: 3. Germline loops: CDR1 SEHNR, CDR2 FQNEAQ (reference sequence). TCRdb passed the 5' RACE reads through MiXCR, listing each CDR3 protein once. This sample has approximately 450,000 distinct CDR3 sequences, with around 20% found just once. This clonotype was sampled from a man aged 18 to 30 who received the YFV17D yellow fever vaccine. Sequenced material: PBMCs, taken before the yellow fever booster vaccination. The rearrangement uses TRBV7-9 and TRBJ2-2; TRBD2 aligns across 10 bases. CDR3 amino acids: CASSLTSGLTGELFF. For the CDR3, the DNA is TGTGCCAGCAGCTTGACTAGCGGGCTAACCGGGGAGCTGTTTTTT. Supplemented by reference TRBV7-9 and TRBJ2-2, the full variable domain reads DTGVSQNPRHKITKRGQNVTFRCDPISEHNRLYWYRQTLGQGPEFLTYFQNEAQLEKSRLLSDRFSAERPKGSFSTLEIQRTEQGDSAMYLCASSLTSGLTGELFFGEGSRLTVL.